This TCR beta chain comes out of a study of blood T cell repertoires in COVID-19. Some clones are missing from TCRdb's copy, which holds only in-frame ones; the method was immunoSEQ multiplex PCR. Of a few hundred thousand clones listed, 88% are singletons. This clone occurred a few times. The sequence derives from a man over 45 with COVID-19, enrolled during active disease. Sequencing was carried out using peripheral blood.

CDR3 protein: CASSLVQGGGYTF. The CDR3, as DNA: TGTGCCAGCAGCTTAGTACAGGGCGGTGGCTACACCTTC. The V call is TRBV11-2, the J call TRBJ1-2, with a tentative D call TRBD1 (6 bases). Trimming left V 1 base short and J 7 bases short, with 10 bases between. This CDR3 spans 13 amino acids. Germline CDR1 reads SGHAT; CDR2 reads FQNNGV.